This record covers a single T cell receptor beta chain. The antigen remains unidentified. Germline CDR1 and CDR2: MNHEY and SVGAGI. The CDR3 runs to 15 residues. Trimming removed 5 bases from V and 3 bases from J, with 16 bases in between. This entry belongs to a study of post-analysis software for immune sequencing data. General study findings and limits: Patients with multiple sclerosis recorded significantly lower normalized Chao1 diversity than controls, the study found. A handful of TRBV segments (TRBV5-6, TRBV5-1 and TRBV20-1 among them) occurred more frequently in patients than in controls.

Unique molecular identifiers tagged the TCR beta cDNA libraries. Via MiXCR, TCRdb re-called the PCR reads, giving one row per CDR3 protein. Found here are roughly 400,000 distinct CDR3 sequences, 35% to 45% of them singletons; the top ten hold about 8%. This TCR was sampled from a girl aged 2 to 10 with multiple sclerosis. The rearrangement uses TRBV6-5 and TRBJ1-2; D may be TRBD1 (5 bases). Sequences were obtained from blood. Here the CDR3 DNA reads TGTGCCAGCAGTGGGGGAACAGCGGATTACTATGGCTACACCTTC. It codes for CASSGGTADYYGYTF.